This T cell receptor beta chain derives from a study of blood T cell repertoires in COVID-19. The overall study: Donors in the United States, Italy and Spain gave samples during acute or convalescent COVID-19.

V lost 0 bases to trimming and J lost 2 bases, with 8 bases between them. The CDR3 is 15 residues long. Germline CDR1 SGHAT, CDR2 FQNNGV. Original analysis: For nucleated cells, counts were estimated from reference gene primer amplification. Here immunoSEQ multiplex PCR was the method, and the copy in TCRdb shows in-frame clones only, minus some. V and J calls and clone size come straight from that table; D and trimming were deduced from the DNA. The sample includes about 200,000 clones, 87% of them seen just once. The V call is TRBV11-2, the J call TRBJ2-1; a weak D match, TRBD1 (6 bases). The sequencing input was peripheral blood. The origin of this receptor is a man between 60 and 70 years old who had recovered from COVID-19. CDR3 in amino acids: CASSLEAGAYNEQFF. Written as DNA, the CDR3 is TGTGCCAGCAGCTTAGAGGCAGGGGCCTACAATGAGCAGTTCTTC.